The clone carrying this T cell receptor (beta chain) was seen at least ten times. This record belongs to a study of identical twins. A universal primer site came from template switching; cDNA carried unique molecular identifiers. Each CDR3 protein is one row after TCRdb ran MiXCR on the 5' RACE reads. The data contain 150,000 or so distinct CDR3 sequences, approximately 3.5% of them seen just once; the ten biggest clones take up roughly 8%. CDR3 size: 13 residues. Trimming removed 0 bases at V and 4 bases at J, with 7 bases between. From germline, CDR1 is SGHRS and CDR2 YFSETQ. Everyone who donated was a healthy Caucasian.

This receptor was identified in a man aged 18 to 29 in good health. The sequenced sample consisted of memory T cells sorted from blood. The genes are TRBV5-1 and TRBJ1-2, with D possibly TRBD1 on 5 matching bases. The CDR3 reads CASSLGGAYGYTF. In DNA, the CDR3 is TGCGCCAGCAGCTTGGGGGGCGCCTATGGCTACACCTTC.